This T cell receptor beta chain was observed in a study of blood T cell repertoires in COVID-19. The CDR3 covers 16 residues. Germline assignment: CDR1 LNHDA and CDR2 SQIVND (reference sequence). V was cut by 4 bases and J by 0 bases, with 12 bases left in between. TCRdb's copy holds only in-frame clones and misses some; the assay was immunoSEQ multiplex PCR. The profile covers under 250,000 clones, with roughly nine tenths appearing a single time and less than 8% taken by the ten largest. The rearrangement uses TRBV19 and TRBJ2-2; D ambiguous. Material for sequencing was peripheral blood. The clonotype comes from a man in his sixties with acute or convalescent COVID-19. In DNA form, the CDR3 reads TGTGCCAGTAGTAAGTTCGAGACTTCGAACACCGGGGAGCTGTTTTTT. Residues: CASSKFETSNTGELFF. The entire variable domain, with the rest obtained from reference TRBV19 and TRBJ2-2, is as follows: DGGITQSPKYLFRKEGQNVTLSCEQNLNHDAMYWYRQDPGQGLRLIYYSQIVNDFQKGDIAEGYSVSREKKESFPLTVTSAQKNPTAFYLCASSKFETSNTGELFFGEGSRLTVL.